The present T cell receptor (beta chain) was sequenced within a study of cytomegalovirus exposure and HLA in healthy donors. Looked up from germline, CDR1 is GTSNPN and CDR2 is SVGIG (reference sequence). V lost 2 bases and J lost 0, with 8 bases in between. The CDR3 is 15 residues long. The PCR contained 60 Vbeta and 13 Jbeta primers. Sequenced by immunoSEQ multiplex PCR; TCRdb stores in-frame clones only, minus some. The profile shows more than 95,000 clones, 60% to 85% of them singletons. The sample taken for sequencing was PBMCs. The clonotype was recovered from a female donor in good health and CMV-seronegative. The V call is TRBV30, the J call TRBJ1-6; D is ambiguous. The CDR3 nucleotides read TGTGCCTGGAGTCCGGGTTTCTCCTATAATTCACCCCTCCACTTT. This codes for CAWSPGFSYNSPLHF.